This is a list of T cell receptor beta chains from one sample in a study of blood T cell repertoires in COVID-19. Only in-frame clones appear in the TCRdb table, and some are missing; sequencing was by immunoSEQ multiplex PCR. The data contain approximately 200,000 clones, roughly 80% of them singletons. The material sequenced was PBMCs or T cells enriched from blood (not recorded which). These TCRs come from a woman aged 40 to 55 with acute COVID-19. Each CDR3 is given with its conserved first and last residue.

TRBV19,CASSIPRASGTYNEQFF
TRBV28,CASSLQGQISYNEQFF
TRBV7-6,CASSPTRTGSNTGELFF
TRBV13,CASSLAGTASGNTIYF
TRBV6-5,CASSYEASTDTQYF
TRBV12-3/TRBV12-4,CASSPVHNEQFF
TRBV30,CAWVRDRGEKLFF
TRBV19,CASSDSLNQPQHF
TRBV18,CASSPTGGNQPQHF
TRBV7-8,CASSLFSAGAPGELFF